The 7 T cell receptor beta chains below all came from one sample that was sequenced in a study of beta chain features in type 1 diabetes. Since all of the isolated RNA was reverse transcribed, expressed TCRB transcripts were what got sequenced. Produced via immunoSEQ multiplex PCR; TCRdb's table is partial and in-frame only. The sample has over 65,000 clones, 30% to 40% seen once; the top ten hold 0.35% to 0.45%. The sample consisted of stem cell memory CD4+ T cells from blood. The receptor set was obtained from a woman younger than 35 in good health.

The V and J genes are TRBV4-1 and TRBJ2-7; 12 bases match TRBD2. The CDR3 consists of 17 residues. Germline loops: CDR1 MGHRA, CDR2 YSYEKL. V was pared by 1 base and J by 2 bases, with 6 bases of the junction left unmatched. The CDR3 loop reads CASSQGLAGGFTYEQYF. The CDR3, as DNA: TGCGCCAGCAGCCAAGGGCTAGCGGGAGGGTTCACCTACGAGCAGTACTTC.

The chain combines TRBV18 with TRBJ2-3; weak D call: TRBD1 (6 bases). The CDR3 sequence is 14 residues long. The V end lost 3 bases, the J end lost 3 bases, and 10 bases lay between the germline ends. Germline-derived CDR1 and CDR2 are KGHSH and LQKENI. The CDR3 loop reads CASSPTGLTDTQYF. CDR3 DNA sequence: TGTGCCAGCTCACCCACAGGGCTTACAGATACGCAGTATTTT. The full variable domain, with the rest looked up from reference TRBV18 and TRBJ2-3, is NAGVMQNPRHLVRRRGQEARLRCSPMKGHSHVYWYRQLPEEGLKFMVYLQKENIIDESGMPKERFSAEFPKEGPSILRIQQVVRGDSAAYFCASSPTGLTDTQYFGPGTRLTVL.

The table lists this clone with many counts. The chain couples TRBV19 to TRBJ2-1; D gene uncertain. Germline CDR1 reads LNHDA; CDR2 reads SQIVND (reference sequence). Trimming pared 4 bases from V and 5 bases from J, leaving 6 bases between. The CDR3 is 12 residues long. This CDR3 reads CASSRVHNEQFF. The CDR3 DNA follows: TGTGCCAGTAGTAGAGTGCACAATGAGCAGTTCTTC.

CDR3 protein: CASSPGSGGETQYF. The DNA of the CDR3 is TGCGCCAGCAGCCCGGGATCTGGGGGGGAGACCCAGTACTTC. The gene calls are TRBV5-1 and TRBJ2-5, with D perhaps TRBD2 (6 bases). The V gene lost 4 bases and the J gene lost 5 bases, with 15 bases spanning the gap. CDR3 length: 14 residues. The germline V gene has CDR1 SGHRS and CDR2 YFSETQ.

This clone was seen only a few times. The junction shows a germline mismatch at one end, possibly a read error. The rearrangement links TRBV7-7 to TRBJ2-5; 9 bases fit TRBD2. The CDR3 loop spans 13 amino acids. The germline V gene has CDR1 SSHAT and CDR2 FNYEAQ (reference sequence). The CDR3 sequence is CASSTGLAETQYF. In nucleotides, the CDR3 is TGTGCTAGCAGCACCGGACTAGCGGAGACCCAGTACTTC.

The rearrangement links TRBV5-1 to TRBJ2-4; D unresolved. CDR3 length: 13 amino acids. Per germline, CDR1 SGHRS and CDR2 YFSETQ. Between the trimmed V and J ends, which lost 3 bases and 12 bases, there was a span of 16 bases. The CDR3 reads CASSSPESVRQYF. The CDR3, as DNA: TGCGCCAGCAGCTCGCCGGAGAGCGTACGTCAGTACTTC.

The rearrangement uses TRBV18 and TRBJ2-6; no definite D call. The CDR3 sequence is 16 residues long. Germline CDR1 and CDR2: KGHSH and LQKENI. The V and J ends lost 5 bases and 0 bases respectively, with 11 bases between them. CDR3 DNA: TGTGCCAGCTCATTTACAGAAGCCTCTGGGGCCAACGTCCTGACTTTC. Translation gives CASSFTEASGANVLTF. The full variable domain, its missing parts supplied by reference TRBV18 and TRBJ2-6, is NAGVMQNPRHLVRRRGQEARLRCSPMKGHSHVYWYRQLPEEGLKFMVYLQKENIIDESGMPKERFSAEFPKEGPSILRIQQVVRGDSAAYFCASSFTEASGANVLTFGAGSRLTVL.